The clone carrying this T cell receptor beta chain was counted a single time. This entry comes from a study of blood T cell repertoires in COVID-19. As for the study in general: Samples taken during acute and convalescent COVID-19 were collected in the United States, Italy and Spain. From T cells, B-cell-depleted T cells, or PBMCs came the material, which was cDNA or gDNA.

In the original processing: Amplifying reference gene primers gave estimates of nucleated cell counts. Sequenced by immunoSEQ multiplex PCR; TCRdb stores in-frame clones only, minus some. V and J calls and clone size are given by that table; D and trimming were obtained from the DNA. The sample holds around 350,000 clones, approximately 86% seen once. This clonotype was obtained from a human donor in a cohort sampled during active COVID-19. The source material was peripheral blood.

CDR3 region: CASRPGGYSNQPQHF. CDR3 bases: TGTGCCAGCAGGCCGGGGGGTTATAGCAATCAGCCCCAGCATTTT. The J gene is TRBJ1-5, the V gene TRBV25-1; TRBD1 might be the D (5 bases). Germline CDR1 reads MGHDK; CDR2 reads SYGVNS. V shed 6 bases and J shed 0 bases, with 12 bases lying between them. The CDR3 consists of 15 residues.